What follows is one TCR beta chain and its context. The source of the sample is a study of OX40 agonist ivuxolimab in advanced cancers. Libraries were prepared by immunoSEQ multiplex PCR; TCRdb keeps only in-frame clonotypes and omits some of them. The sample comprises 55,000 to 80,000 clones, approximately 85% of which are singletons, and about 1% rests with the top ten. V dropped 7 bases and J dropped 9 bases, with 25 bases sitting between them. The CDR3 loop spans 16 amino acids. Germline assignment: CDR1 SGHVT and CDR2 SQSDAQ. The chain joins TRBV7-4 to TRBJ1-5; possible D gene TRBD1, 5 bases. Sequences were derived from CD4+ or CD8+ T cells sorted from blood, sampled in a trial of the OX40 agonist ivuxolimab. The receptor was isolated from an adult with an advanced solid tumor such as melanoma, head and neck, liver or kidney cancer. CDR3 region: CASNPAYGARKWPQHF. CDR3 nucleotide sequence: TGTGCCAGCAACCCTGCTTACGGGGCCAGAAAGTGGCCCCAGCATTTT.